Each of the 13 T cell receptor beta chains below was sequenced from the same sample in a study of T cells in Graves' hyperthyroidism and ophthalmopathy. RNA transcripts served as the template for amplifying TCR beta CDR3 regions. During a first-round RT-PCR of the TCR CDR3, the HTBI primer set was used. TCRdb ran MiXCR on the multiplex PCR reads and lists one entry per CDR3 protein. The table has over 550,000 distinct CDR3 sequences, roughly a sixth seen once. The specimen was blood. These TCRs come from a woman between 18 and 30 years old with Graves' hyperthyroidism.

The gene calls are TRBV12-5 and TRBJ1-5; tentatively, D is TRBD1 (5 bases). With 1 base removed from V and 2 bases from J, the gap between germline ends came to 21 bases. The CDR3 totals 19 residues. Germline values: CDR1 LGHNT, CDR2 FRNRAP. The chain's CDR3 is CASGLAPLGTGGGNQPQHF. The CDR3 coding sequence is TGTGCTAGTGGTTTGGCCCCCCTCGGGACGGGTGGAGGCAATCAGCCCCAGCATTTT.

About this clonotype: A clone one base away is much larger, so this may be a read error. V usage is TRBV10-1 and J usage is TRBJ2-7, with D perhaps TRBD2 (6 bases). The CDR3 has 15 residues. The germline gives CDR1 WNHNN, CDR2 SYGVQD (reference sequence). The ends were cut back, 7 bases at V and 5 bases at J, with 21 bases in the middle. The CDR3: CASNPGGAGNDEQYF. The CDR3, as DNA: TGCGCCAGCAACCCCGGAGGGGCGGGGAACGACGAGCAGTACTTC.

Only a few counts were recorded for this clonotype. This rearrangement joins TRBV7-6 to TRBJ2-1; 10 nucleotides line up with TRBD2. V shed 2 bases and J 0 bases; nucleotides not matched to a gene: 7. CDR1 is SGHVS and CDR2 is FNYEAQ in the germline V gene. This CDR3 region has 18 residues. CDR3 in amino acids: CASSLFSSGGSSYNEQFF. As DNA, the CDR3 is TGTGCCAGCAGCTTATTTAGTAGCGGGGGGAGCTCCTACAATGAGCAGTTCTTC.

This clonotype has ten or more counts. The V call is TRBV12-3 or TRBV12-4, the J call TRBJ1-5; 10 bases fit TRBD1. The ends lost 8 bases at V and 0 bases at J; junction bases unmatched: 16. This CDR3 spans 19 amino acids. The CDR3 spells CASLHPRTGGIISNQPQHF. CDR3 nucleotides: TGTGCCAGCCTCCACCCGCGGACAGGGGGAATTATTAGCAATCAGCCCCAGCATTTT.

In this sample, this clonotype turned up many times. The CDR3 loop reads CSASAGTSGKGNEQFF. The CDR3 nucleotides read TGCAGTGCTAGTGCCGGGACTAGCGGGAAAGGGAATGAGCAGTTCTTC. V and J are TRBV20-1 and TRBJ2-1; 13 bases line up with TRBD2. Germline assignment: CDR1 DFQATT and CDR2 SNEGSKA (reference sequence). V was pared by 3 bases and J by 7 bases, with 9 bases of the junction left unmatched. The CDR3 has 16 residues.

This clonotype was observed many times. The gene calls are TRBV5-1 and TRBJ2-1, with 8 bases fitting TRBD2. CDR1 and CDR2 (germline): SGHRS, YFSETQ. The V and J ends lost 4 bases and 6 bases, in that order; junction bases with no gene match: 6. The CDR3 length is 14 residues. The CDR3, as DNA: TGCGCCAGCAGCCCGGGACTAGGAAGCAATGAGCAGTTCTTC. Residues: CASSPGLGSNEQFF.

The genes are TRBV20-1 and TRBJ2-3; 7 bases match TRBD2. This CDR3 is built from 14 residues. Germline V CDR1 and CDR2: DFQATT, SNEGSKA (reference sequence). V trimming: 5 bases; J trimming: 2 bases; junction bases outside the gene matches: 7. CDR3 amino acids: CSAGLEIATDTQYF. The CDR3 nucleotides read TGCAGTGCTGGACTAGAAATTGCCACAGATACGCAGTATTTT.

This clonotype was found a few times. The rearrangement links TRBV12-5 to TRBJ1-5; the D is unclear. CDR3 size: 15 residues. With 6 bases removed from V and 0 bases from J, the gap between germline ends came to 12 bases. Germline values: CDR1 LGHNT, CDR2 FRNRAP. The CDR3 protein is CASGPGEVSNQPQHF. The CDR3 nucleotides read TGTGCTAGTGGACCTGGGGAGGTTAGCAATCAGCCCCAGCATTTT.

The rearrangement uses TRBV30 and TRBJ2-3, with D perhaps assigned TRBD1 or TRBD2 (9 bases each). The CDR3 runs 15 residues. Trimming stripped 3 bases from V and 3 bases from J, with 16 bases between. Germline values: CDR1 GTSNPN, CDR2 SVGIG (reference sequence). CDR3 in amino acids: CAWRRGGQGTDTQYF. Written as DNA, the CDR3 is TGTGCCTGGAGGCGGGGGGGACAGGGAACAGATACGCAGTATTTT. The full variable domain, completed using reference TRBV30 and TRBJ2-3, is SQTIHQWPATLVQPVGSPLSLECTVEGTSNPNLYWYRQAAGRGLQLLFYSVGIGQISSEVPQNLSASRPQDRQFILSSKKLLLSDSGFYLCAWRRGGQGTDTQYFGPGTRLTVL.

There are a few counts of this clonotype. CDR3 sequence: CASREGLGHQPQHF. The CDR3 nucleotides are TGTGCCAGCAGGGAGGGTTTGGGGCATCAGCCCCAGCATTTT. This sequence joins TRBV2 and TRBJ1-5, with D possibly matching TRBD1 (5 bases). This CDR3 has 14 residues. V lost 6 bases and J 5 bases, leaving 14 bases between the germline ends. The germline V gene has CDR1 SNHLY and CDR2 FYNNEI.

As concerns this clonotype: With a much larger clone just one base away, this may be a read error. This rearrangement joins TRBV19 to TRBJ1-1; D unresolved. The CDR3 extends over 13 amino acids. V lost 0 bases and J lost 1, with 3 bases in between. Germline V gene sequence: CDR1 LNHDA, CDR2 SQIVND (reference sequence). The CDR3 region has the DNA TGTGCCAGTAGTATAGAAGGGAACACTGAAGCTTTCTTT. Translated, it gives CASSIEGNTEAFF.

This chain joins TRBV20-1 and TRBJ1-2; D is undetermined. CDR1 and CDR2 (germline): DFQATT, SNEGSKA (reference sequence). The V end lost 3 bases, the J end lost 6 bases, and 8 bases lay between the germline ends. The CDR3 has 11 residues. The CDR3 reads CSASGSNGYTF. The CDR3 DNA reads TGCAGTGCTAGTGGCAGTAATGGCTACACCTTC.

The CDR3 DNA follows: TGTGCCATCAGTGAGCCGGGATTGACAGGAAATGGCTACACCTTC. Translated, it gives CAISEPGLTGNGYTF. The chain is built from TRBV10-3 and TRBJ1-2; a possible D gene is TRBD1 (6 bases). This CDR3 has 15 residues. CDR1 is ENHRY, CDR2 SYGVKD, per germline. Deletions cut 2 bases from V and 6 bases from J, with 16 bases between.